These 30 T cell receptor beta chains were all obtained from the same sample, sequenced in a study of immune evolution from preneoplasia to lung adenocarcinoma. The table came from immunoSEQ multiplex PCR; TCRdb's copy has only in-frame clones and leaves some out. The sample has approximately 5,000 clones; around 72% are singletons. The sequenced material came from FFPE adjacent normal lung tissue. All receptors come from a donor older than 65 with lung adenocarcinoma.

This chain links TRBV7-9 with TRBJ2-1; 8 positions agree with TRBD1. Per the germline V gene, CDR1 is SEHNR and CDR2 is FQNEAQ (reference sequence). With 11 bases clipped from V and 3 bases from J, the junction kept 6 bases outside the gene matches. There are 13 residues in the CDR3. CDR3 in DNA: TGTGCCTGTTCCGGGACAGGCTACAATGAGCAGTTCTTC. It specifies CACSGTGYNEQFF.

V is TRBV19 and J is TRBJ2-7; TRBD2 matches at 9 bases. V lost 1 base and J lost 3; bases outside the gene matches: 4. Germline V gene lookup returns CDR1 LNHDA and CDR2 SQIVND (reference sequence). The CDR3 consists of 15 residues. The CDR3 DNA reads TGTGCCAGTAGTATAGCTAGCGGGGCATACTACGAGCAGTACTTC. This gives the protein CASSIASGAYYEQYF.

In DNA, the CDR3 is TGTGCCAGCAGTTACAATGGCGCCTACAATGAGCAGTTCTTC. The encoded protein is CASSYNGAYNEQFF. The rearrangement uses TRBV6-6 and TRBJ2-1; D is uncertain. The CDR3 loop spans 14 amino acids. V lost 2 bases and J 2 bases, leaving 7 bases between the germline ends. Per the germline V gene, CDR1 is MNHNY and CDR2 is SVGAGI (reference sequence).

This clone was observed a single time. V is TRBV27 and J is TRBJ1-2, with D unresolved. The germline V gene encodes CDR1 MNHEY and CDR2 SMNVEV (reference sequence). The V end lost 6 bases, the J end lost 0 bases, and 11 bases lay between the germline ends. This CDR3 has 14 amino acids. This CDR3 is CASRGDTTNYGYTF. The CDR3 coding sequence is TGTGCCAGCAGGGGCGACACCACTAACTATGGCTACACCTTC.

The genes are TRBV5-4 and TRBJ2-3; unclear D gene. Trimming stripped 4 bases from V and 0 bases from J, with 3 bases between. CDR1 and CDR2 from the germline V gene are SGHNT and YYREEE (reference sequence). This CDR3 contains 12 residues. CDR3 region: CASSLSTDTQYF. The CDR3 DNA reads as TGTGCCAGCAGCCTTAGCACAGATACGCAGTATTTT.

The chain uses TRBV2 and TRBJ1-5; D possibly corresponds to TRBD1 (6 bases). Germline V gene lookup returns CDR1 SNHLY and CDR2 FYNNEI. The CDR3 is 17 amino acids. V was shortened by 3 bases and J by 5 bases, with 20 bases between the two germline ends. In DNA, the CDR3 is TGTGCCAGCAGTGAGTTTCAGGGAGGGGGATCCCATCAGCCCCAGCATTTT. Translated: CASSEFQGGGSHQPQHF.

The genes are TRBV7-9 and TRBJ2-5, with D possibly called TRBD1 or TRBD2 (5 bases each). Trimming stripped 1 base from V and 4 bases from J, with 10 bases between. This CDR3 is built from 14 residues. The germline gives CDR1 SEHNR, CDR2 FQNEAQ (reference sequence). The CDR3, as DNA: TGTGCCAGCAGCTTAGTTGGGGGAGCAGAGACCCAGTACTTC. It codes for CASSLVGGAETQYF.

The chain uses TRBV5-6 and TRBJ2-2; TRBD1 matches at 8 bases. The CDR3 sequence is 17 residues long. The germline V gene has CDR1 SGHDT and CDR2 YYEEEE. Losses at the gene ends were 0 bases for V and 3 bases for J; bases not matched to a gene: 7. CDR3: CASSLERAGGYTGELFF. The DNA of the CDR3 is TGTGCCAGCAGCTTGGAGCGGGCAGGGGGCTACACCGGGGAGCTGTTTTTT.

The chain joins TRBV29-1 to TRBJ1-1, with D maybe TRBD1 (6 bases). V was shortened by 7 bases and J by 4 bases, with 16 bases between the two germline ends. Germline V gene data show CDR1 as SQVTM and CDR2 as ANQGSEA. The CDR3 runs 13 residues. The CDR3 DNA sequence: TGCAGCGCCCGGGACACGTGGGGCACTGAAGCTTTCTTT. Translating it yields CSARDTWGTEAFF. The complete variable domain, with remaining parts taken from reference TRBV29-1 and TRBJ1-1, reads SAVISQKPSRDICQRGTSLTIQCQVDSQVTMMFWYRQQPGQSLTLIATANQGSEATYESGFVIDKFPISRPNLTFSTLTVSNMSPEDSSIYLCSARDTWGTEAFFGQGTRLTVV.

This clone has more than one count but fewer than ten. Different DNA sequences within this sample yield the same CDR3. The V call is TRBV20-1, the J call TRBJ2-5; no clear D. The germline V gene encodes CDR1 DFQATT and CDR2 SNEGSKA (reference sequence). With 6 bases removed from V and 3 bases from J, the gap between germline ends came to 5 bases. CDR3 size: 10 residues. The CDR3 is CSAGEETQYF. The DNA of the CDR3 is TGCAGTGCAGGTGAAGAGACCCAGTACTTC.

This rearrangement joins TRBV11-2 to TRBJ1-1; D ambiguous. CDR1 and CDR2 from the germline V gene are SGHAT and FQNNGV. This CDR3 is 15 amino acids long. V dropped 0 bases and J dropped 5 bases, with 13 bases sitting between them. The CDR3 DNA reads TGTGCCAGCAGCTTAGATATGGGGTCAATTACTGAAGCTTTCTTT. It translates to CASSLDMGSITEAFF.

CDR3 sequence reads: CASSPETLNYGYTF. The CDR3 DNA follows: TGTGCCAGTAGTCCTGAGACGCTAAACTATGGCTACACCTTC. V and J are TRBV19 and TRBJ1-2; no clear D. Looked up from germline, CDR1 is LNHDA and CDR2 is SQIVND (reference sequence). V gave up 5 bases and J gave up 2 bases, with 12 bases separating them. The CDR3 covers 14 residues.

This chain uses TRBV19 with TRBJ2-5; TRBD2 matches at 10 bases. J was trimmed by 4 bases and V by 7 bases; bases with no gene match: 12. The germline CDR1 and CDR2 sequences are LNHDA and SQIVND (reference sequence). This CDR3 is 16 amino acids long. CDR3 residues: CASTPTSGQGGETQYF. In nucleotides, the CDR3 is TGTGCCAGTACCCCGACTAGCGGGCAGGGTGGAGAGACCCAGTACTTC. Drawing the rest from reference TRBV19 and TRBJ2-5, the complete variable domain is DGGITQSPKYLFRKEGQNVTLSCEQNLNHDAMYWYRQDPGQGLRLIYYSQIVNDFQKGDIAEGYSVSREKKESFPLTVTSAQKNPTAFYLCASTPTSGQGGETQYFGPGTRLLVL.

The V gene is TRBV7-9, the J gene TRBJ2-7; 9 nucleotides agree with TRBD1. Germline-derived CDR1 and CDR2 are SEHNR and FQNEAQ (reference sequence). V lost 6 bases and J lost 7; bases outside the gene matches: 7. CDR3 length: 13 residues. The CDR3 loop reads CASRGTGGGEQYF. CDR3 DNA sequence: TGTGCCAGCAGGGGAACAGGGGGCGGAGAGCAGTACTTC.

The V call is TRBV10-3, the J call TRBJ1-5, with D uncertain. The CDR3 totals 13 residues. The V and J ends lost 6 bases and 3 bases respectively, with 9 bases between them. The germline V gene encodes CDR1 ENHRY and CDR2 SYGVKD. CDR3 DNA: TGTGCCATCAGCCGGGAACTCAATCAGCCCCAGCATTTT. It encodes CAISRELNQPQHF.

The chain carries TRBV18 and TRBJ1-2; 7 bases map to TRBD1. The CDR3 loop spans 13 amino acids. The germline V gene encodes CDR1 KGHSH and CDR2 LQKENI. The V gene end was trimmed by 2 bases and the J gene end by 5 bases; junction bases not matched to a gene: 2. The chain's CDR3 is CASSPETGYGYTF. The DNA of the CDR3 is TGTGCCAGCTCACCAGAGACAGGGTATGGCTACACCTTC.

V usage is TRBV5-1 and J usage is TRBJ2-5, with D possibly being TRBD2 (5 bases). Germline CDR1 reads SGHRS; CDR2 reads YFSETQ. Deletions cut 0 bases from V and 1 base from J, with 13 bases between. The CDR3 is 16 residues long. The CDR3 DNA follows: TGCGCCAGCAGCTTGGCCGTGGGAGTGGGCCAAGAGACCCAGTACTTC. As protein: CASSLAVGVGQETQYF.

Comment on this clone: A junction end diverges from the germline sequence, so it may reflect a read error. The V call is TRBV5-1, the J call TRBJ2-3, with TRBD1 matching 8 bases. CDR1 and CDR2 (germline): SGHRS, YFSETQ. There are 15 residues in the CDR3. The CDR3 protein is CASSKGQEGTDTQYF. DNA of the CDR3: TGCGCCAGCAGCAAGGGACAGGAGGGCACTGATACGCAGTATTTT.

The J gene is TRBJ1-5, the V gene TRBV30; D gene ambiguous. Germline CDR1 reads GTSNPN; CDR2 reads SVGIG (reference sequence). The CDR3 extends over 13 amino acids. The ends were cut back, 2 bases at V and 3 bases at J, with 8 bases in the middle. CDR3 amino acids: CAWSPQTNQPQHF. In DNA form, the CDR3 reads TGTGCCTGGAGTCCACAGACCAATCAGCCCCAGCATTTT.

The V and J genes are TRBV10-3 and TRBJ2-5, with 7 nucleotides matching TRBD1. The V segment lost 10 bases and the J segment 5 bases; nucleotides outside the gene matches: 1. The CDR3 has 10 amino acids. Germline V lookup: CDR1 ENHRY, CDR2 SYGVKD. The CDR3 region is CATRGETQYF. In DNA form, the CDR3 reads TGTGCCACCAGGGGGGAGACCCAGTACTTC.

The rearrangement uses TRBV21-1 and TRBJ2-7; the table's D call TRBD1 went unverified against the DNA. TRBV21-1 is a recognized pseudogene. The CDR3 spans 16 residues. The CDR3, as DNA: TGTGCCAGCAGCAAAAAAAACTCGGACAGTTCCCACGAGCAGTACTTC. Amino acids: CASSKKNSDSSHEQYF.

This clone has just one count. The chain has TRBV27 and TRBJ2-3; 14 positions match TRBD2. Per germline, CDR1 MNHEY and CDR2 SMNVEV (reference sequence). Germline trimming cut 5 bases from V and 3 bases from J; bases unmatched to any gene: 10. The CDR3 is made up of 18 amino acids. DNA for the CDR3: TGTGCCAGCAGTCCACAGAAGAGACTAGCGGGAGGGACAGATACGCAGTATTTT. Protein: CASSPQKRLAGGTDTQYF.

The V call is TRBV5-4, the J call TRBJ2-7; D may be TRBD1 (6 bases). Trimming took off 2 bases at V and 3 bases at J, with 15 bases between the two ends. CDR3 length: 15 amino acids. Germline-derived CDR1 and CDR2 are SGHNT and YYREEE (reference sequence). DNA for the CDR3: TGTGCCAGCAGCTTAGTCAGGGGCGCGGTCTACGAGCAGTACTTC. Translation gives CASSLVRGAVYEQYF. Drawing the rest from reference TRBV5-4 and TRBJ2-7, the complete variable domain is ETGVTQSPTHLIKTRGQQVTLRCSSQSGHNTVSWYQQALGQGPQFIFQYYREEENGRGNFPPRFSGLQFPNYSSELNVNALELDDSALYLCASSLVRGAVYEQYFGPGTRLTVT.

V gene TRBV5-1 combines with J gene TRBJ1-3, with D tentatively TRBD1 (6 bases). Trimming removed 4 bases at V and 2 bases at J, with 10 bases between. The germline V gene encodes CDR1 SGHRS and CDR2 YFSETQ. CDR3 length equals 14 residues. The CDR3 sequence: CASSQGNAGNTIYF. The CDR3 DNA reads TGCGCCAGCAGCCAGGGGAACGCTGGAAACACCATATATTTT.

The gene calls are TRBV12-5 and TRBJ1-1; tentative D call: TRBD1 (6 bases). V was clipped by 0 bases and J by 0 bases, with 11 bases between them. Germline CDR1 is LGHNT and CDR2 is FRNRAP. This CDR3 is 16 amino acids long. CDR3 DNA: TGTGCTAGTGGTTTGGTACCGGCAGGGGTGAACACTGAAGCTTTCTTT. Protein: CASGLVPAGVNTEAFF.

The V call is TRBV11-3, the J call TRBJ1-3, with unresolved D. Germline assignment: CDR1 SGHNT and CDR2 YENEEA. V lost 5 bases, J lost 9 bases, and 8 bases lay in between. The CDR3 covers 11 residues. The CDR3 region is CASSVLATIYF. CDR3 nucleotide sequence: TGTGCCAGCAGCGTTCTCGCCACCATATATTTT.

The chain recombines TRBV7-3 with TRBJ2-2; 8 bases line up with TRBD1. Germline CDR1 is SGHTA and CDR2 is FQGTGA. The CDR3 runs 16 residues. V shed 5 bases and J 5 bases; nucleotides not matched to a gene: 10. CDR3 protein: CASSEPGGVRTGELFF. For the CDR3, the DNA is TGTGCCAGCAGCGAACCAGGGGGCGTGAGGACCGGGGAGCTGTTTTTT.

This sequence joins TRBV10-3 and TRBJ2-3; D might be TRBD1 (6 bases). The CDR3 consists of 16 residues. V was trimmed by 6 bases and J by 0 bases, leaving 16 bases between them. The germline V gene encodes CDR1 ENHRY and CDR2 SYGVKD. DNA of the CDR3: TGTGCCATCAGCGGGCGAGTGGGGGCTAGCACAGATACGCAGTATTTT. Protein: CAISGRVGASTDTQYF.

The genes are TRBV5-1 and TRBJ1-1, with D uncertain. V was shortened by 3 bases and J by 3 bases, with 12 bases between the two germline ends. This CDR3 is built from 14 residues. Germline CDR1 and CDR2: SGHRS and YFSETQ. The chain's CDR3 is CASSSWTGYTEAFF. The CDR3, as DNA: TGCGCCAGCAGCTCCTGGACGGGATACACTGAAGCTTTCTTT.

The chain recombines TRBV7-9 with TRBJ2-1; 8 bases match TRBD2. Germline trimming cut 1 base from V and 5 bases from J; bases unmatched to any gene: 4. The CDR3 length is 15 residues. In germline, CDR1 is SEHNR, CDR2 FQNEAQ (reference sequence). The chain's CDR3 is CASSLVGRAHNEQFF. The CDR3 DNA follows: TGTGCCAGCAGCTTAGTCGGGAGGGCCCACAATGAGCAGTTCTTC.